The present T cell receptor (beta chain) was sequenced within a study of cytomegalovirus exposure and HLA in healthy donors. Study findings and constraints: The study flagged about 150 TCR beta chains as cytomegalovirus-associated.

Regarding this clone: Its matching antigen is unknown.

Trimming cost V 11 bases and J 4 bases, with 15 bases left between them. This CDR3 has 13 amino acids. Germline V lookup: CDR1 LNHDA, CDR2 SQIVND (reference sequence). Those who donated were healthy bone marrow donors. A multiplex PCR was run with 60 Vbeta primers and 13 Jbeta primers. Assay: immunoSEQ multiplex PCR; the TCRdb copy retains only in-frame clones and omits some. Counted here are about 100,000 clones, approximately 85% occurring once; the ten biggest clones make up more than 4.5%. This sequence joins TRBV19 and TRBJ2-1; D is perhaps TRBD2 (6 bases). Sequenced: PBMCs. The source is a man aged 35 to 55 in good health and CMV-seropositive. CDR3 residues: CAAGGGLYNEQFF. The CDR3 region has the DNA TGTGCCGCCGGGGGAGGACTATACAATGAGCAGTTCTTC.